The 23 T cell receptor beta chains below were found in one sample sequenced in a study of beta chain features in type 1 diabetes. Expressed TCRB transcripts were sequenced because the isolated RNA had all been reverse transcribed beforehand. Repertoires were generated with immunoSEQ multiplex PCR, while TCRdb's copy carries only in-frame clones and drops some. The repertoire holds approximately 300,000 clones, with 9.5% to 12% as singletons. The sequencing sample was made of naive CD4+ T cells from blood. These TCRs come from a woman younger than 45 in good health.

This clone was seen more than once but under ten times. The chain recombines TRBV18 with TRBJ2-3, with 7 bases fitting TRBD2. J gave up 2 bases and V 4 bases, and 12 bases lay outside the gene matches. Germline CDR1 and CDR2: KGHSH and LQKENI. CDR3 length equals 17 residues. The CDR3 reads CASSRTSLSSITDTQYF. As DNA, the CDR3 is TGTGCCAGCTCACGGACTAGTTTATCCTCCATCACAGATACGCAGTATTTT.

The J gene is TRBJ2-7, the V gene TRBV5-1; 8 bases fit TRBD2. The ends lost 2 bases at V and 4 bases at J; junction bases unmatched: 8. CDR1 and CDR2 from the germline V gene are SGHRS and YFSETQ. The CDR3 is 15 residues long. This chain's CDR3 is CASSFSLAGKYEQYF. CDR3 nucleotide sequence: TGCGCCAGCAGCTTCAGTCTAGCGGGCAAGTACGAGCAGTACTTC.

The genes are TRBV7-2 and TRBJ2-7; a possible D gene is TRBD1 (5 bases). The CDR3 extends over 15 amino acids. Germline V lookup: CDR1 SGHTA, CDR2 FQGNSA. The V and J ends lost 0 bases and 0 bases respectively, with 9 bases between them. CDR3 coding DNA: TGTGCCAGCAGCTTAGCCTCAGGGAACTCCTACGAGCAGTACTTC. Its protein is CASSLASGNSYEQYF.

The genes are TRBV6-6 and TRBJ2-7, with D possibly matching TRBD1 (5 bases). The V end was cut by 6 bases, the J end by 7 bases, with 13 bases between. The CDR3 runs to 12 residues. CDR1 is MNHNY, CDR2 SVGAGI, per germline (reference sequence). The CDR3: CASSPPGSEQYF. The CDR3 nucleotides read TGTGCCAGCAGCCCCCCAGGGTCGGAGCAGTACTTC.

This clone was counted between two and nine times. An end of the junction differs from the germline gene, which may be a read error. This chain uses TRBV28 with TRBJ2-3; 8 nucleotides align to TRBD2. The V gene's germline CDR1 is MDHEN and CDR2 SYDVKM. CDR3 length: 13 residues. The DNA of the CDR3 is TGTGCCAGCAGTGTCCCGACTAGCGCCCAAACCTTGTTT. Residues: CASSVPTSAQTLF.

The chain combines TRBV27 with TRBJ2-2; 7 bases are shared with TRBD2. The V gene's germline CDR1 is MNHEY and CDR2 SMNVEV (reference sequence). The CDR3 loop spans 15 amino acids. V lost 8 bases and J lost 5; bases outside the gene matches: 11. Here the CDR3 reads CASSASAGWTGELFF. CDR3 DNA: TGTGCCAGCTCGGCCTCAGCGGGATGGACCGGGGAGCTGTTTTTT.

V usage is TRBV7-9 and J usage is TRBJ2-1; 11 bases are shared with TRBD2. CDR1 and CDR2 (germline): SEHNR, FQNEAQ (reference sequence). The CDR3 spans 19 residues. V trimming: 4 bases; J trimming: 6 bases; junction bases outside the gene matches: 17. CDR3 sequence: CASSWGGTSGRGDFNEQFF. The CDR3 DNA sequence: TGTGCCAGCAGCTGGGGTGGGACTAGCGGACGAGGTGATTTCAATGAGCAGTTCTTC.

V gene TRBV15 combines with J gene TRBJ2-7; weak D call: TRBD2 (5 bases). This CDR3 has 15 amino acids. V gave up 0 bases and J gave up 2 bases, with 11 bases separating them. Germline values: CDR1 LNHNV, CDR2 YYDKDF (reference sequence). The CDR3 sequence: CATSRDQDSTYEQYF. In DNA, the CDR3 is TGTGCCACCAGCAGAGATCAGGACTCCACCTACGAGCAGTACTTC. The variable domain in full, with the rest retrieved from reference TRBV15 and TRBJ2-7, is DAMVIQNPRYQVTQFGKPVTLSCSQTLNHNVMYWYQQKSSQAPKLLFHYYDKDFNNEADTPDNFQSRRPNTSFCFLDIRSPGLGDTAMYLCATSRDQDSTYEQYFGPGTRLTVT.

The chain links TRBV11-3 to TRBJ2-1, with 8 bases that match TRBD1. Germline values: CDR1 SGHNT, CDR2 YENEEA. V shed 3 bases and J 2 bases; nucleotides not matched to a gene: 3. The CDR3 runs to 15 residues. The CDR3 here is CASSFDRGPYNEQFF. For the CDR3, the DNA is TGTGCCAGCAGCTTCGACAGGGGACCCTACAATGAGCAGTTCTTC.

A few counts support this clone. This chain's CDR3 is CASSRTARRPRDAEQFF. The CDR3 DNA follows: TGTGCCAGCAGTCGAACAGCCCGCCGGCCGCGGGACGCTGAGCAGTTCTTC. The chain employs TRBV28 and TRBJ2-1, with D possibly matching TRBD2 (6 bases). The CDR3 consists of 17 residues. The germline V gene has CDR1 MDHEN and CDR2 SYDVKM. Between the trimmed V and J ends, which lost 5 bases and 9 bases, there was a span of 26 bases.

This clone was counted between two and nine times. V is TRBV7-9 and J is TRBJ2-6, with a possible D match to TRBD1 (5 bases). CDR1 and CDR2 (germline): SEHNR, FQNEAQ (reference sequence). V lost 10 bases to trimming and J lost 0 bases, with 16 bases between them. The CDR3 consists of 16 residues. Here the CDR3 DNA reads TGTGCCACCGGGTCTGGACAAATCTCTGGGGCCAACGTCCTGACTTTC. Protein sequence: CATGSGQISGANVLTF.

This clone was observed a few times. The V gene is TRBV5-1, the J gene TRBJ1-1; a possible D gene is TRBD1 (5 bases). V shed 4 bases and J shed 6 bases, with 7 bases lying between them. Germline CDR1 SGHRS, CDR2 YFSETQ. CDR3 size: 11 residues. The CDR3 coding sequence is TGCGCCAGCAGCGCGGGGGCTGAAGCTTTCTTT. Translating it yields CASSAGAEAFF.

As for this clone: Other DNA sequences in the same sample also yield this CDR3. The chain has TRBV9 and TRBJ2-1, with 7 positions matching TRBD2. CDR1 SGDLS and CDR2 YYNGEE come from the germline V gene. V shed 0 bases and J 2 bases; nucleotides not matched to a gene: 2. This CDR3 contains 15 residues. In DNA form, the CDR3 reads TGTGCCAGCAGCGTAGATGCGGGAGCCTACAATGAGCAGTTCTTC. It yields the protein CASSVDAGAYNEQFF.

This clone was counted only a few times. The chain has TRBV30 and TRBJ2-1; 7 positions agree with TRBD2. The CDR3 length is 14 residues. Germline trimming cut 5 bases from V and 5 bases from J; bases unmatched to any gene: 9. Germline lookup yields CDR1 GTSNPN and CDR2 SVGIG (reference sequence). The CDR3 DNA sequence: TGTGCCTGGGGAACCCCGGGAGGCCACAATGAGCAGTTCTTC. Protein: CAWGTPGGHNEQFF.

This clone appeared a few times. J is TRBJ2-7 and V is TRBV10-3; D might be TRBD2 (5 bases). The CDR3 runs 14 residues. The V and J ends lost 5 bases and 7 bases respectively, with 18 bases between them. Germline V CDR1 and CDR2: ENHRY, SYGVKD. CDR3 protein: CAISTSPTSREQYF. The CDR3, as DNA: TGTGCCATCAGTACTAGTCCTACATCGAGGGAGCAGTACTTC.

This clone was seen more than once but under ten times. V usage is TRBV6-5 and J usage is TRBJ2-4, with 7 bases aligning to TRBD1. This CDR3 is built from 14 residues. CDR1 is MNHEY and CDR2 is SVGAGI in the germline V gene. With V trimmed by 4 bases and J by 6 bases, 6 bases remained unmatched. CDR3 sequence (DNA): TGTGCCAGCAGTTTTCCGGGACAGCCAAACATTCAGTACTTC. It specifies CASSFPGQPNIQYF.

A few counts support this clone. For the CDR3, the DNA is TGTGCCAGCAGTCCGAGACAGAACACTGAAGCTTTCTTT. Translation: CASSPRQNTEAFF. The chain employs TRBV2 and TRBJ1-1; D is undetermined. Trimming removed 5 bases from V and 1 base from J, with 8 bases in between. Germline V gene sequence: CDR1 SNHLY, CDR2 FYNNEI. The CDR3 covers 13 residues.

This clone was seen a few times. The chain uses TRBV4-1 and TRBJ2-1; D uncertain. V shed 4 bases and J shed 9 bases, with 22 bases lying between them. The CDR3 contains 16 residues. CDR1 is MGHRA and CDR2 is YSYEKL in the germline V gene. The DNA of the CDR3 is TGCGCCAGCAGCCCACCGACCGGGTCGAGATTGGGTGAGCAGTTCTTC. Its protein is CASSPPTGSRLGEQFF.

The rearrangement links TRBV5-6 to TRBJ2-7; D unresolved. Looked up from germline, CDR1 is SGHDT and CDR2 is YYEEEE. This CDR3 has 12 amino acids. The V gene lost 1 base and the J gene lost 3 bases, with 5 bases spanning the gap. The CDR3 loop reads CASSLSRYEQYF. CDR3 nucleotides: TGTGCCAGCAGCTTGTCGCGCTACGAGCAGTACTTC.

The V gene is TRBV14, the J gene TRBJ2-5; D possibly corresponds to TRBD1 (5 bases). Germline V gene sequence: CDR1 SGHDN, CDR2 FVKESK. CDR3 length equals 14 residues. Trimming cost V 0 bases and J 4 bases, with 9 bases left between them. This CDR3 is CASSQDVGAETQYF. CDR3 in DNA: TGTGCCAGCAGCCAAGATGTAGGGGCAGAGACCCAGTACTTC.

The sample holds a few counts of this clone. The rearrangement uses TRBV5-1 and TRBJ2-1; perhaps TRBD2 as D (5 bases). The V gene's germline CDR1 is SGHRS and CDR2 YFSETQ. With 4 bases removed from V and 8 bases from J, the gap between germline ends came to 19 bases. CDR3 size: 15 residues. Written as DNA, the CDR3 is TGCGCCAGCAGCCACGGGGTGATGCCCTCCCATGAGCAGTTCTTC. Its protein is CASSHGVMPSHEQFF.

This clone was counted between two and nine times. The chain recombines TRBV2 with TRBJ2-7; weak D call: TRBD1 (5 bases). This CDR3 spans 14 amino acids. Germline V lookup: CDR1 SNHLY, CDR2 FYNNEI. V was clipped by 5 bases and J by 0 bases, with 11 bases between them. This chain's CDR3 is CASSQDRSSYEQYF. DNA of the CDR3: TGTGCCAGCAGTCAAGACAGATCCTCCTACGAGCAGTACTTC. Filled out from reference TRBV2 and TRBJ2-7, the complete variable domain reads EPEVTQTPSHQVTQMGQEVILRCVPISNHLYFYWYRQILGQKVEFLVSFYNNEISEKSEIFDDQFSVERPDGSNFTLKIRSTKLEDSAMYFCASSQDRSSYEQYFGPGTRLTVT.

In its sample, this clone was seen a few times. The chain combines TRBV29-1 with TRBJ1-3, with 9 positions matching TRBD1. The germline V gene has CDR1 SQVTM and CDR2 ANQGSEA. Losses at the gene ends were 7 bases for V and 0 bases for J; bases not matched to a gene: 10. The CDR3 is 16 residues long. For the CDR3, the DNA is TGCAGCGCCACTACCGGGACAGGGATCTCTGGAAACACCATATATTTT. Translated: CSATTGTGISGNTIYF.